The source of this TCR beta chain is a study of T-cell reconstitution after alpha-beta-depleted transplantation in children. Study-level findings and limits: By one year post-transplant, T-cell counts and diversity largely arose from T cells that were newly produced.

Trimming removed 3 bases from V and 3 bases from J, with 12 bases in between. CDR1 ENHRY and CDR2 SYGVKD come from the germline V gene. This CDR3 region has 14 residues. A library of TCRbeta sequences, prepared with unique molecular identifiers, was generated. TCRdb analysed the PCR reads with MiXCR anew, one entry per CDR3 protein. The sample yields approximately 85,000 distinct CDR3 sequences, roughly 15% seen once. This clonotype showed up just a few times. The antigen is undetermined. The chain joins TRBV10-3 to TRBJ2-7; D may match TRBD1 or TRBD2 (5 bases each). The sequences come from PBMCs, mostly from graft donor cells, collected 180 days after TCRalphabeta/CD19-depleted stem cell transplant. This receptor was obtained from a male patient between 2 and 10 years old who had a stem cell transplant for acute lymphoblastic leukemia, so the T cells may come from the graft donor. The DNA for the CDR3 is TGTGCCATCAGTGACCCTCAGGGAGTCTACGAGCAGTACTTC. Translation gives CAISDPQGVYEQYF.